These 3 T cell receptor beta chains came from one sample sequenced in a study of T cell responses to AZD1222 COVID-19 vaccine (TCRdb year 2021). The sample's time point label, decoded: sample from adult after SARS-CoV-2 infection, after symptom onset. The library relied on the immunoSEQ multiplex PCR assay. TCRdb holds this immuneACCESS table with in-frame rearrangements only. Some clones are missing; in checked studies, unresolved V genes explain under half, and the rest has no known cause. The sample data list some 150,000 clones, and 75% to 90% of these were observed just once. The ten top clones hold 6.9% of the sample. Here the sequenced sample was peripheral blood, taken after recovery from COVID-19. The receptors were gathered from an adult who had recovered from COVID-19.

The chain combines TRBV6-2 or TRBV6-3 with TRBJ1-1; no reliable D call. Between the trimmed V and J ends, which lost 8 bases and 6 bases, there was a span of 7 bases. The CDR3 contains 10 residues. Looked up from germline, CDR1 is MNHEY and CDR2 is SVGEGT. In DNA, the CDR3 is TGTGCCAGCGGTTCGTCTGAAGCTTTCTTT. Translated: CASGSSEAFF.

This clone was seen a single time. The chain employs TRBV6-1 and TRBJ1-6, with a tentative D call TRBD1 (6 bases). V shed 0 bases and J shed 10 bases, with 13 bases lying between them. CDR3 length: 15 residues. The germline V gene has CDR1 MNHNS and CDR2 SASEGT. CDR3 amino acids: CASSEARGAGSPLHF. The CDR3 bases are TGTGCCAGCAGTGAAGCGCGGGGGGCTGGGTCACCCCTCCACTTT.

The chain combines TRBV3-1 (or the pseudogene TRBV3-2) with TRBJ1-1; 8 bases agree with TRBD1. Trimming at V came to 1 base and at J to 5 bases, leaving 3 bases not matched to a gene. Germline lookup yields CDR1 LGHDT and CDR2 YNNKEL (reference sequence). This CDR3 has 14 amino acids. CDR3: CASSQAGTGTEAFF. For the CDR3, the DNA is TGTGCCAGCAGCCAAGCTGGGACAGGAACTGAAGCTTTCTTT.